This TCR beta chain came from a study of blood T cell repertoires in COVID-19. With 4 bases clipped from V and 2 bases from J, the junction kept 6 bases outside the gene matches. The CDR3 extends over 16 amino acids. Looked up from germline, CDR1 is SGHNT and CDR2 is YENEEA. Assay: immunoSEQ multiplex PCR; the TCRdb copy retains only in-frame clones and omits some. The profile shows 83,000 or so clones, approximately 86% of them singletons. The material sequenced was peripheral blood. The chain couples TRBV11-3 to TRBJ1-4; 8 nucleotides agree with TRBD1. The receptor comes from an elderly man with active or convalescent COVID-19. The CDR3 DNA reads TGTGCCAGCAGCTCGCCAGGGGGCATGACTAATGAAAAACTGTTTTTT. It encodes CASSSPGGMTNEKLFF.